This T cell receptor beta chain was identified during a study of regulatory T cells in long-lasting Graves disease. The time point is: newly diagnosed GD, antithyroid drugs for less than 3 months. TCR sequences were obtained from RNA taken from PBMCs. Study-level points and caveats: Persistent disease was characterized by preferential usage of TRBV28, TRBJ1-2 and TRBJ2-5. Reduced TCR diversity was observed in persistent Graves' patients versus newly diagnosed patients.

Trimming left V 6 bases short and J 0 bases short, with 14 bases between. This CDR3 has 15 amino acids. Germline CDR1 and CDR2: MNHNS and SASEGT. Concerning this clonotype itself: Its target is unknown.

With iRepertoire HTBI primers and Arm-PCR of CDR3 regions, TCR beta libraries were built. From the multiplex PCR reads, TCRdb called clonotypes with MiXCR, one entry per CDR3 protein. The sample holds hundreds of thousands of distinct CDR3 sequences, about 16% seen once. These records were also assigned to another study, of T cells in Graves' hyperthyroidism and ophthalmopathy. That paper adds: The patients, who ranged from 18 to 65 in age, presented with newly diagnosed hyperthyroidism lasting under 2 months. Separating ophthalmopathy from stable hyperthyroidism was achieved by a 13 V-J model.

Sequences were derived from peripheral blood mononuclear cells (PBMCs), sampled at new diagnosis, from a patient treated with antithyroid drugs. This TCR derives from a woman in her forties or fifties with Graves disease. The rearrangement uses TRBV6-1 and TRBJ1-1; no definite D call. The CDR3 coding sequence is TGTGCCAGCAGAGTCGACGCGTGGATGAACACTGAAGCTTTCTTT. Encoded protein: CASRVDAWMNTEAFF.